This entry lists 17 T cell receptor beta chains sequenced from one sample in a study of blood T cells in healthy people across ages. Alongside a J-beta primer mix, a sample-barcoded 5' primer served in a second PCR lasting about 7 to 11 cycles. TCRdb fed the 5' RACE reads into MiXCR, producing one record per CDR3 protein. The sample includes roughly 680,000 distinct CDR3 sequences, approximately 52% seen only once; the top ten take roughly 14%. The sequencing sample was made of blood. These receptors were obtained from an elderly woman in good health.

This clonotype was picked up many times. The junction shows a germline mismatch at one end, possibly a read error. This chain connects TRBV7-2 to TRBJ2-6; D is undetermined. Germline loops: CDR1 SGHTA, CDR2 FQGNSA. The length of the CDR3 is 14 residues. This CDR3 reads CASSLSSGANVLTF. The CDR3 bases are TGCGCCAGCAGCTTGAGTTCTGGGGCCAACGTCCTGACTTTC.

This clonotype was observed many times. This chain uses TRBV6-5 with TRBJ1-6; D is uncertain. Between the trimmed V and J ends, which lost 5 bases and 8 bases, there was a span of 10 bases. Germline CDR1 reads MNHEY; CDR2 reads SVGAGI. The CDR3 loop spans 13 amino acids. CDR3 sequence reads: CASSDLMDSPLHF. As DNA, the CDR3 is TGTGCCAGCAGTGACCTTATGGATTCACCCCTCCACTTT.

This clonotype was counted many times. This sequence joins TRBV5-1 and TRBJ2-7; TRBD1 might be the D (6 bases). CDR3 length equals 14 residues. Between the trimmed V and J ends, which lost 1 base and 2 bases, there was a span of 10 bases. Germline V gives CDR1 SGHRS, CDR2 YFSETQ. CDR3 amino acids: CASSLQQGTYEQYF. As DNA, the CDR3 is TGCGCCAGCAGCTTGCAACAGGGCACCTACGAGCAGTACTTC.

This rearrangement joins TRBV12-3 or TRBV12-4 to TRBJ2-1; 8 positions agree with TRBD2. The CDR3 runs 15 residues. V trimming: 8 bases; J trimming: 8 bases; junction bases outside the gene matches: 14. The CDR3 loop reads CASSQAGAGVYEQFF. The CDR3 region has the DNA TGTGCCAGCTCCCAAGCGGGGGCCGGGGTCTATGAGCAGTTCTTC.

This clonotype was counted a single time. Since a much larger clone is just one base distant, this may be a read error. J is TRBJ2-2 and V is TRBV9, with 11 bases lining up with TRBD2. Germline V lookup: CDR1 SGDLS, CDR2 YYNGEE. The CDR3 is 16 residues long. The V gene end was trimmed by 3 bases and the J gene end by 0 bases; junction bases not matched to a gene: 1. The CDR3 DNA sequence: TGTGCCAGCAGCGCGGGACTAGCGGCGAACACCGGGGAGCTGTTTTTT. Translated, it gives CASSAGLAANTGELFF.

In its sample, this clonotype was seen many times. This chain joins TRBV5-1 and TRBJ2-5, with TRBD1 matching over 7 bases. The CDR3 runs 15 residues. V lost 4 bases, J lost 5 bases, and 11 bases stayed unmatched. Germline V gives CDR1 SGHRS, CDR2 YFSETQ. The CDR3 reads CASSLENRGYETQYF. The CDR3 DNA reads TGCGCCAGCAGCCTGGAAAACAGGGGCTACGAGACCCAGTACTTC.

The chain couples TRBV28 to TRBJ2-2, with 9 bases identical to TRBD1. The length of the CDR3 is 16 residues. Germline CDR1 and CDR2: MDHEN and SYDVKM. Trimming cost V 4 bases and J 2 bases; bases outside gene matches: 5. CDR3 in amino acids: CASSSPGQGNTGELFF. CDR3 nucleotides: TGTGCCAGCAGTTCACCGGGACAGGGAAACACCGGGGAGCTGTTTTTT.

The chain is built from TRBV29-1 and TRBJ1-5, with D perhaps TRBD1 (6 bases). The germline V gene has CDR1 SQVTM and CDR2 ANQGSEA. Trimming took 5 bases from V and 4 from J, leaving 12 bases between them. The CDR3 loop spans 13 amino acids. CDR3 sequence (DNA): TGCAGCGTTAACACAGGGTATAATCAGCCCCAGCATTTT. It specifies CSVNTGYNQPQHF.

This chain uses TRBV7-2 with TRBJ2-7; D not resolved. Germline CDR1 and CDR2: SGHTA and FQGNSA. This CDR3 is built from 13 residues. The germline V and J ends were trimmed by 1 base and 3 bases, with 7 bases remaining between them. CDR3 sequence: CASSLEWNYEQYF. CDR3 bases: TGTGCCAGCAGCTTAGAGTGGAACTACGAGCAGTACTTC.

This clonotype was counted at least ten times. The chain is built from TRBV5-1 and TRBJ2-5, with D unclear. V was clipped by 1 base and J by 13 bases, with 14 bases between them. The CDR3 totals 12 residues. Germline V CDR1 and CDR2: SGHRS, YFSETQ. Here the CDR3 reads CASSLFRGKWYF. CDR3 sequence (DNA): TGCGCCAGCAGCTTGTTTAGAGGCAAGTGGTACTTC.

Regarding this clonotype: A much bigger clone sits one base away, suggesting this may be a read error. The CDR3 loop is CASSLDASGGYNEQYF. CDR3 DNA sequence: TGCGCCAGCAGCTTGGACGCTAGCGGGGGGTACAATGAGCAGTACTTC. The gene calls are TRBV5-1 and TRBJ2-5; 11 bases align to TRBD2. The CDR3 has 16 amino acids. Germline CDR1 and CDR2: SGHRS and YFSETQ. The ends lost 0 bases at V and 11 bases at J; junction bases unmatched: 12. Full variable domain (missing parts from reference TRBV5-1 and TRBJ2-5): KAGVTQTPRYLIKTRGQQVTLSCSPISGHRSVSWYQQTPGQGLQFLFEYFSETQRNKGNFPGRFSGRQFSNSRSEMNVSTLELGDSALYLCASSLDASGGYNEQYFGPGTRLLVL.

The chain recombines TRBV7-9 with TRBJ2-3, with 7 bases aligning to TRBD1. In germline, CDR1 is SEHNR, CDR2 FQNEAQ (reference sequence). V trimming: 6 bases; J trimming: 9 bases; junction bases outside the gene matches: 9. This CDR3 is built from 13 residues. This CDR3 reads CASRDRVVRTQYF. Written as DNA, the CDR3 is TGTGCCAGCAGAGACAGGGTTGTCAGAACGCAGTATTTT.

Many counts were recorded for this clonotype. The gene calls are TRBV28 and TRBJ2-1; 8 bases fit TRBD1. The CDR3 runs to 15 residues. Germline V CDR1 and CDR2: MDHEN, SYDVKM. Losses at the gene ends were 6 bases for V and 7 bases for J; bases not matched to a gene: 11. The DNA for the CDR3 is TGTGCCAGCAGCCGGTGGACAGGGAAAGAGAATGAGCAGTTCTTC. Translated: CASSRWTGKENEQFF. The full variable domain, in which reference TRBV28 and TRBJ2-1 provide the parts outside the CDR3, is DVKVTQSSRYLVKRTGEKVFLECVQDMDHENMFWYRQDPGLGLRLIYFSYDVKMKEKGDIPEGYSVSREKKERFSLILESASTNQTSMYLCASSRWTGKENEQFFGPGTRLTVL.

The chain has TRBV7-9 and TRBJ1-2; D gene uncertain. CDR1 is SEHNR and CDR2 is FQNEAQ in the germline V gene (reference sequence). Between the trimmed V and J ends, which lost 0 bases and 4 bases, there was a span of 24 bases. The CDR3 has 19 residues. The DNA of the CDR3 is TGTGCCAGCAGCTTAGCAGGAGAGGCACTGGGCCAGAGAAGCTATGGCTACACCTTC. Its translation is CASSLAGEALGQRSYGYTF.

The rearrangement links TRBV9 to TRBJ2-1; weak D call: TRBD1 (5 bases). CDR1 is SGDLS, CDR2 YYNGEE, per germline. This CDR3 is 14 amino acids long. The V gene lost 3 bases and the J gene lost 6 bases, with 13 bases spanning the gap. The CDR3 sequence is CASSARQGANEQFF. CDR3 DNA: TGTGCCAGCAGCGCGCGTCAGGGCGCCAATGAGCAGTTCTTC.

The gene calls are TRBV2 and TRBJ2-1; no definite D call. The V gene's germline CDR1 is SNHLY and CDR2 FYNNEI. The V and J ends lost 4 bases and 10 bases respectively, with 14 bases between them. The CDR3 is 13 amino acids. CDR3 DNA: TGTGCCAGCAGTGCGGCCCTACGTCGGGAGCAGTTCTTC. Translated: CASSAALRREQFF. Full variable domain (remainder filled in from reference TRBV2 and TRBJ2-1): EPEVTQTPSHQVTQMGQEVILRCVPISNHLYFYWYRQILGQKVEFLVSFYNNEISEKSEIFDDQFSVERPDGSNFTLKIRSTKLEDSAMYFCASSAALRREQFFGPGTRLTVL.

The chain carries TRBV12-3 or TRBV12-4 and TRBJ2-5; the D is unclear. Trimming left V 3 bases short and J 8 bases short, with 10 bases between. The CDR3 covers 12 residues. The CDR3 nucleotides are TGTGCCAGCAGTTTGGAACGCTACACCCAGTACTTC. Its protein product is CASSLERYTQYF.